Listed here are 2 T cell receptor beta chains from one sample, sequenced in a study of blood T cell repertoires in COVID-19 (TCRdb year 2020). The library was made by the immunoSEQ multiplex PCR assay. The table was pulled from immuneACCESS by TCRdb, which kept in-frame rearrangements only. Such tables lose some clones; where checked, under half of the loss comes from unresolved V genes, and the rest has no known cause. This sample comprises 350,000 to 450,000 clones, 85% of them detected only once. Of the sample, roughly 3.6% is held by the ten largest clones. The sequenced sample was peripheral blood. The receptors originated from a woman between 18 and 30 years old with acute or convalescent COVID-19.

On this clone: This may stem from a read error, because a much larger clone lies one nucleotide away. The chain is built from TRBV6-5 and TRBJ1-6; D gene unclear. This CDR3 comprises 15 residues. The germline V gene encodes CDR1 MNHEY and CDR2 SVGAGI. Trimming took off 8 bases at V and 8 bases at J, with 19 bases between the two ends. CDR3 amino acids: CASGLSGANDSPLHF. DNA of the CDR3: TGTGCCAGCGGCCTCTCGGGTGCTAACGATTCACCCCTCCACTTT.

This chain uses TRBV28 with TRBJ1-1; 7 bases fit TRBD1. The CDR3 is 15 residues long. Germline V lookup: CDR1 MDHEN, CDR2 SYDVKM. V shed 5 bases, J shed 3 bases, and the junction held 9 bases outside the gene matches. This chain's CDR3 is CASSKDDRVDTEAFF. CDR3 coding DNA: TGTGCCAGCAGTAAAGACGACAGGGTGGACACTGAAGCTTTCTTT.